The rows below give T cell receptor beta chains drawn from one sample of a study of T-cell memory formation after mild COVID-19. TCRdb ran MiXCR on the 5' RACE reads and lists one entry per CDR3 protein. The sample contains 300,000 to 400,000 distinct CDR3 sequences, roughly 15% of which appear only once. Sequenced sample: PBMCs or a T cell subset sorted from them (not recorded which). Receptor source: a man in his late teens or twenties who had mild COVID-19 (a few samples of this study predate the infection). Cell type and time point are not known. The CDR3 runs from the conserved cysteine through the conserved F or W. A D gene is named only where the DNA matches it firmly. Clone size is given for some rows only: seen once, a few or many times, or a class if the clone is expanded.

J gene: TRBJ2-2; V gene: TRBV9; D gene: TRBD2; clone size: .; CDR3 protein: CASSPPRAGGNTGELFF; CDR3 DNA: TGTGCCAGCAGCCCCCCCCGGGCGGGGGGGAACACCGGGGAGCTGTTTTTT
J gene: TRBJ2-3; V gene: TRBV11-1; D gene: .; clone size: .; CDR3 protein: CASSPTGVYTQYF; CDR3 DNA: TGTGCCAGCAGCCCCACGGGGGTGTATACGCAGTATTTT
J gene: TRBJ1-2; V gene: TRBV4-2; D gene: .; clone size: .; CDR3 protein: CASSQEGEWRYGYTF; CDR3 DNA: TGTGCCAGCAGCCAAGAAGGGGAGTGGCGCTATGGCTACACCTTC
J gene: TRBJ2-5; V gene: TRBV9; D gene: .; clone size: .; CDR3 protein: CASSVGWGETQYF; CDR3 DNA: TGTGCCAGCAGCGTAGGATGGGGAGAGACCCAGTACTTC
J gene: TRBJ2-1; V gene: TRBV20-1; D gene: .; clone size: many; CDR3 protein: CSASSGGVYEQFF; CDR3 DNA: TGCAGTGCTAGCTCGGGGGGCGTCTATGAGCAGTTCTTC
J gene: TRBJ2-1; V gene: TRBV27; D gene: TRBD1; clone size: .; CDR3 protein: CASRGTGGPIGQFF; CDR3 DNA: TGTGCCAGCCGAGGGACAGGGGGCCCTATTGGGCAGTTCTTC
J gene: TRBJ1-3; V gene: TRBV6-2/TRBV6-3; D gene: .; clone size: .; CDR3 protein: CASIGQPWNTIYF; CDR3 DNA: TGTGCCAGCATCGGACAGCCTTGGAACACCATATATTTT
J gene: TRBJ2-4; V gene: TRBV3-1; D gene: TRBD2; clone size: .; CDR3 protein: CASASGGKNIQYF; CDR3 DNA: TGTGCCAGTGCTAGCGGGGGAAAAAACATTCAGTACTTC
J gene: TRBJ1-2; V gene: TRBV7-9; D gene: .; clone size: .; CDR3 protein: CASSLQRTTGRDGYTF; CDR3 DNA: TGTGCCAGCAGCCTCCAGAGGACGACGGGTCGGGATGGCTACACCTTC
J gene: TRBJ2-2; V gene: TRBV10-3; D gene: TRBD1; clone size: .; CDR3 protein: CAISGQGANTGELFF; CDR3 DNA: TGTGCCATCAGTGGACAGGGGGCGAACACCGGGGAGCTGTTTTTT
J gene: TRBJ2-7; V gene: TRBV19; D gene: .; clone size: .; CDR3 protein: CASSIDGTEISYEQYF; CDR3 DNA: TGTGCCAGTAGTATAGACGGGACCGAGATCTCCTACGAGCAGTACTTC
J gene: TRBJ1-2; V gene: TRBV11-2; D gene: .; clone size: .; CDR3 protein: CASSLGLRRGYTF; CDR3 DNA: TGTGCCAGCAGCTTAGGTCTGCGGCGTGGCTACACCTTC
J gene: TRBJ1-4; V gene: TRBV7-8; D gene: .; clone size: few; CDR3 protein: CASSSSTGTNEKLFF; CDR3 DNA: TGTGCCAGCAGCTCGAGTACGGGCACTAATGAAAAACTGTTTTTT
J gene: TRBJ2-5; V gene: TRBV29-1; D gene: .; clone size: few; CDR3 protein: CSARRKETQYF; CDR3 DNA: TGCAGCGCCAGGAGGAAAGAGACCCAGTACTTC
J gene: TRBJ2-1; V gene: TRBV10-3; D gene: .; clone size: .; CDR3 protein: CAISESWRGRREEQFF; CDR3 DNA: TGTGCCATCAGTGAGTCGTGGCGGGGGCGCAGGGAGGAGCAGTTCTTC
J gene: TRBJ1-2; V gene: TRBV3-1; D gene: .; clone size: few; CDR3 protein: CASSQERGKYGYTF; CDR3 DNA: TGTGCCAGCAGCCAAGAAAGGGGCAAATATGGCTACACCTTC
J gene: TRBJ2-1; V gene: TRBV19; D gene: .; clone size: few; CDR3 protein: CASEGPGRQFF; CDR3 DNA: TGTGCCAGTGAGGGCCCGGGGCGGCAGTTCTTC